The present T cell receptor beta chain was sequenced within a study of T-cell memory formation after mild COVID-19. Study in general: The two donors had largely donor-specific TCR clusters.

TCRdb analysed the 5' RACE reads with MiXCR anew, one entry per CDR3 protein. This sample has roughly 600,000 distinct CDR3 sequences, with more than 15% found just once. The CDR3 has 17 amino acids. Germline V lookup: CDR1 SGHTA, CDR2 FQGNSA. Trimming took 1 base from V and 7 from J; bases not matched to a gene: 12. The TCR sequence derives from an adult woman who had mild COVID-19 (a few samples of this study predate the infection). Cell type and time point are not known. This chain uses TRBV7-2 with TRBJ2-2, with 7 bases matching TRBD1. The sequenced sample was PBMCs or a T cell subset sorted from them (not recorded which). The CDR3 DNA reads TGTGCCAGCAGCTTAGAGCTGAGGGGGCCGGTCGGCGGGGAGCTGTTTTTT. The encoded protein is CASSLELRGPVGGELFF. The variable domain in full, completed from reference TRBV7-2 and TRBJ2-2, reads GAGVSQSPSNKVTEKGKDVELRCDPISGHTALYWYRQSLGQGLEFLIYFQGNSAPDKSGLPSDRFSAERTGGSVSTLTIQRTQQEDSAVYLCASSLELRGPVGGELFFGEGSRLTVL.